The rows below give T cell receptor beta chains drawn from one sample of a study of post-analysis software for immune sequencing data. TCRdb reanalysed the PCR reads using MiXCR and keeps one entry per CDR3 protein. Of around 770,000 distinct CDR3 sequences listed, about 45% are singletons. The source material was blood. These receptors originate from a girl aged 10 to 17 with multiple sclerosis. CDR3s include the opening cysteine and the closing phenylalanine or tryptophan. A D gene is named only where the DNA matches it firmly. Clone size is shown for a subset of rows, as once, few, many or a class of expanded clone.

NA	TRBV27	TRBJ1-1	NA	TGTGCCAGCAGTTCTCTAGCACAGAACCAAGCTTTCTTT	CASSSLAQNQAFF
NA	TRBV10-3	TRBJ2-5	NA	TGTGCCATCAGTGGGGTCCCAGGGGGGGACCAAGAGACCCAGTACTTC	CAISGVPGGDQETQYF
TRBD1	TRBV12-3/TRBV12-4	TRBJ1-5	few	TGTGCCAGCAGTTCCGGGACAGGGGGTGATCAGCCCCAGCATTTT	CASSSGTGGDQPQHF
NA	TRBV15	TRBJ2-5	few	TGTGCCACCAGCAGAGATCTGGGGTCCCAAGAGACCCAGTACTTC	CATSRDLGSQETQYF
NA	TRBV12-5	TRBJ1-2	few	TGTGCTAGTGGTCCGGCGGGGGGCAGGGTGGATGGCTACACCTTC	CASGPAGGRVDGYTF
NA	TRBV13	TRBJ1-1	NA	TGTGCCACCACTGCCCAGGGGTACGAAGCTTTCTTT	CATTAQGYEAFF
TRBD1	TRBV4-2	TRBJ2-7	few	TGTGCCAGCAGCCAGAGGACAGGCTCTCACGAGCAGTACTTC	CASSQRTGSHEQYF
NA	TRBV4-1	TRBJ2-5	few	TGCGCCAGCAGCCAAGGTCCAGAGGGTCGGGAGACCCAGTACTTC	CASSQGPEGRETQYF
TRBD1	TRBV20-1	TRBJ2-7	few	TGCAGTGCAAAGAGCCTGACAGGGTTGGGGGAGCAGTACTTC	CSAKSLTGLGEQYF
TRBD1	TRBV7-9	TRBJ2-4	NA	TGTGCCAGCAGCCAGGGGGAGCACATAGCCAAAAACATTCAGTACTTC	CASSQGEHIAKNIQYF
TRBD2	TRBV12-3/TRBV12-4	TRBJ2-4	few	TGTGCCAGCAGGCGGGGGGCTATAGCCAAAAACATTCAGTACTTC	CASRRGAIAKNIQYF
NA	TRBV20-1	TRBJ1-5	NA	TGCAGTGCTGGGGTCAGGGACCAGCCCCAGCATTTT	CSAGVRDQPQHF
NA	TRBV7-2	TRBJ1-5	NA	TGTGCCAGCAGCTTACGAGGGAATGGTCAGCCCCAGCATTTT	CASSLRGNGQPQHF
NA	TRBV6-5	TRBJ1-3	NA	TGTGCCAGCAGTTACTCGCCGTCTGGAAACACCATATATTTT	CASSYSPSGNTIYF
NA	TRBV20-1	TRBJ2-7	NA	TGCAGTGCCCCGAAACGTATCACCGACTACGAGCAGTACTTC	CSAPKRITDYEQYF
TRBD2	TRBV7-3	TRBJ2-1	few	TGTGCCAGCAGCTGGAGGGGGGGGACTAGCGGGACTGATGAGCAGTTCTTC	CASSWRGGTSGTDEQFF
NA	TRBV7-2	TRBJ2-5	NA	TGTGCCAGCAGCTTGATACAGGGAAGGGAGCAGTACTTC	CASSLIQGREQYF
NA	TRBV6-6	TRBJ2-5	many	TGTGCCAGCTCTACGGGTGGAGAGACCCAGTACTTC	CASSTGGETQYF
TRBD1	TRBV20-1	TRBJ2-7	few	TGCAGTGCAGAGGGGGCAAGGAGCTCCTACGAGCAGTACTTC	CSAEGARSSYEQYF
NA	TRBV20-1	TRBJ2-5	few	TGCAGTGCTAGAGATTTAGACGGCGCCTACCAAGAGACCCAGTACTTC	CSARDLDGAYQETQYF
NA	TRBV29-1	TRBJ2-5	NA	TGCAGCGCTGGGCGAGAAAAAGAGACCCAGTACTTC	CSAGREKETQYF
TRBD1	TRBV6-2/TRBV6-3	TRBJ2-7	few	TGTGCCACAACAACTACAGGGGACCTGGGGGTCTCCTACGAGCAGTACTTC	CATTTTGDLGVSYEQYF
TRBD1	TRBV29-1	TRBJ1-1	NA	TGCAGCGCTGGGGACAGGGGAGGTCACACTGAAGCTTTCTTT	CSAGDRGGHTEAFF
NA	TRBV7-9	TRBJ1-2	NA	TGTGCCGGTGGGAGGGGGAGTGGCTACACCTTC	CAGGRGSGYTF
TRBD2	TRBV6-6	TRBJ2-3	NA	TGTGCCAGCAGTTACTTGGGGGTAGCGGGAGTGACAGATACGCAGTATTTT	CASSYLGVAGVTDTQYF
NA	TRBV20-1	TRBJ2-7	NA	TGCAGTGCTGAGACTGGCGGGGAGATCTACGAGCAGTACTTC	CSAETGGEIYEQYF